This TCR beta chain was documented in a study of Ad26.COV2.S vaccination and SARS-CoV-2 variants. Study summary: In the study, Ad26.COV2.S was injected intramuscularly once, or twice 56 days apart.

Regarding the study as a whole: Vaccine recipients and placebo recipients showed similar non-spike TCR breadth.

Assay used: immunoSEQ multiplex PCR; TCRdb lists only in-frame clones, some missing. The sample yields 300,000 to 350,000 clones, less than 90% seen once. Documented treatment: roughly 18 received Ad26.COV2.S at low or high dose, single or two shots; 5 received placebo; per-sample allocation not given. Specimens were obtained on day 63 following the first vaccine or placebo injection. Boston provided a donor who was an adult aged 18-55 years. This CDR3 spans 13 amino acids. Germline trimming cut 7 bases from V and 6 bases from J; bases unmatched to any gene: 8. Germline CDR1 reads MDHEN; CDR2 reads SYDVKM. Concerning this clone itself: The antigen is not known.

The sequence was collected from a person between 18 and 60 years old who received the Ad26.COV2.S COVID-19 vaccine or a placebo. V gene TRBV28 combines with J gene TRBJ2-7; 8 bases match TRBD2. This material consisted of peripheral blood, taken in a trial of Ad26.COV2.S vaccine versus placebo. CDR3 DNA sequence: TGTGCCAGCACCTTCGGGGGGGTTTTCGAGCAGTACTTC. This codes for CASTFGGVFEQYF.